This T cell receptor beta chain was sequenced during a study of CD8+ T cells in alopecia areata. Study-level background: Treated patients were dosed with oral tofacitinib, taking 5 to 10 mg twice daily.

This clone has more than one count but fewer than ten. Its antigen is as yet unknown. Treatment noted: oral pan-JAK inhibitor, 5-10 mg twice daily. CD4+ and CD8+ T cells were sorted from PBMCs stained for CD3, CD4 and CD8. Reverse transcribed after extraction, RNA yielded cDNA as the sequencing template. This table comes from immunoSEQ multiplex PCR, and its TCRdb copy is limited to in-frame clones, with some not included. The sample contains tens of thousands of clones, 46% of which appear only once. V lost 0 bases and J lost 8, with 13 bases in between. The V gene's germline CDR1 is SGHDN and CDR2 FVKESK. The CDR3 extends over 14 amino acids. Study results and caveats: Association of baseline CD8+ expansion with response is uncertain owing to one nonresponder.

The specimen was CD8+ T cells sorted from blood, collected at approximately week 36, from a patient treated with tofacitinib. The chain has TRBV14 and TRBJ1-2; D may be TRBD1 (5 bases). The sequence was collected from a human donor with alopecia areata. CDR3 sequence (DNA): TGTGCCAGCAGCCAAGACTGGGGACCGATCGGCTACACCTTC. Translation: CASSQDWGPIGYTF.